Listed here are 2 T cell receptor beta chains from one sample, sequenced in a study of cytomegalovirus exposure and HLA in healthy donors. This table comes from immunoSEQ multiplex PCR, and its TCRdb copy is limited to in-frame clones, with some not included. The table lists more than 300,000 clones, 75% to 90% of them singletons. The material sequenced was PBMCs. The receptors stem from a young woman in good health and CMV-seronegative.

J is TRBJ1-2 and V is TRBV27, with D unresolved. The V end was cut by 8 bases, the J end by 4 bases, with 17 bases between. This CDR3 comprises 14 residues. Germline CDR1 and CDR2: MNHEY and SMNVEV (reference sequence). The DNA of the CDR3 is TGTGCCAGCTCCTCTACCCCCGGGAGCTATGGCTACACCTTC. Protein sequence: CASSSTPGSYGYTF.

This chain links TRBV2 with TRBJ2-7; D is uncertain. The CDR3 contains 11 residues. Germline-derived CDR1 and CDR2 are SNHLY and FYNNEI. Trimming stripped 8 bases from V and 3 bases from J, with 8 bases between. As DNA, the CDR3 is TGTGCCAGCGAAGAGAACTACGAGCAGTACTTC. Translating it yields CASEENYEQYF.